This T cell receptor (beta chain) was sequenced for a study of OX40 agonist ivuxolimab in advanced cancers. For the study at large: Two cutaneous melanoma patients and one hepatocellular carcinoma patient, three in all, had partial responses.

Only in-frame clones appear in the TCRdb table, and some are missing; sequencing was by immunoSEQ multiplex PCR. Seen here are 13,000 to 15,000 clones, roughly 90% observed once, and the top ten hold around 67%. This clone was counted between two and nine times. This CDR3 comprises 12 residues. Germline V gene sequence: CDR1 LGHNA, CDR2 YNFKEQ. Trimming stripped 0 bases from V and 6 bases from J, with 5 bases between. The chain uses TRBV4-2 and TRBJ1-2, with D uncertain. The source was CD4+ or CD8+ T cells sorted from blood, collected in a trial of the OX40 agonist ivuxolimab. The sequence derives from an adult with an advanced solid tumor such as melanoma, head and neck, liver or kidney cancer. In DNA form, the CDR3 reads TGTGCCAGCAGCCAAGATACCGATGGCTACACCTTC. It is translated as CASSQDTDGYTF.